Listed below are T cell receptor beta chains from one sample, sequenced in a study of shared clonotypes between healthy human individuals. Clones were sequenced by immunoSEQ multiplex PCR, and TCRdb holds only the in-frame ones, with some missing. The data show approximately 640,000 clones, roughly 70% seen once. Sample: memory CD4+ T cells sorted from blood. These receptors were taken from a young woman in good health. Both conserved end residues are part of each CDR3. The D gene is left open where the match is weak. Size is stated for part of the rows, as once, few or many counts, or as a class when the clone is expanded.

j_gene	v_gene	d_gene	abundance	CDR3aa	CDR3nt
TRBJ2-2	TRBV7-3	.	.	CASSLTRTGELFF	TGTGCCAGCAGCCTCACAAGAACCGGGGAGCTGTTTTTT
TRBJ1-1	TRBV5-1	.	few	CASGPNTNTEAFF	TGCGCCAGCGGTCCAAATACGAACACTGAAGCTTTCTTT
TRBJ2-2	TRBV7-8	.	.	CASSLARGLMPAGELFF	TGTGCCAGCAGCTTAGCGCGGGGGCTGATGCCCGCCGGGGAGCTGTTTTTT
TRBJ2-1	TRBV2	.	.	CASSGTSYNEQFF	TGTGCCAGCAGCGGGACTTCCTACAATGAGCAGTTCTTC
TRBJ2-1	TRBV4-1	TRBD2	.	CASSQEPGLDYNNEQFF	TGCGCCAGCAGCCAAGAGCCGGGACTAGACTATAACAATGAGCAGTTCTTC
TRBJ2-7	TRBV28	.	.	CASSPSGDLYEQYF	TGTGCCAGCAGTCCGAGCGGAGACCTCTACGAGCAGTACTTC
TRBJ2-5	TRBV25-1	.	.	CASSDGWRVETQYF	TGTGCCAGCAGTGATGGGTGGCGGGTAGAGACCCAGTACTTC
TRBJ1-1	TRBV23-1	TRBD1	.	CASSHRTGEDTEAFF	TGCGCCAGCAGTCATCGGACAGGGGAGGACACTGAAGCTTTCTTT
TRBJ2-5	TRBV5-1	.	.	CASSPRLGQETQYF	TGCGCCAGCAGCCCCCGGCTGGGGCAAGAGACCCAGTACTTC
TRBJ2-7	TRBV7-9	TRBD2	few	CASSISGSYYEQYF	TGTGCCAGCAGCATTAGCGGGAGTTACTACGAGCAGTACTTC
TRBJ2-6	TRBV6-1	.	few	CATRSNSGANVLTF	TGTGCCACTCGGTCCAACTCTGGGGCCAACGTCCTGACTTTC
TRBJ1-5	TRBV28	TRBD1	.	CASSPPPGGGNQPQHF	TGTGCCAGCAGCCCTCCCCCAGGGGGTGGGAATCAGCCCCAGCATTTT
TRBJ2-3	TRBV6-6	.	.	CASSYNRGVGDTQYF	TGTGCCAGCAGTTACAATCGTGGCGTGGGAGATACGCAGTATTTT
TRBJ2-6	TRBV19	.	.	CASRQLSGANVLTF	TGTGCCAGTAGACAGTTATCTGGGGCCAACGTCCTGACTTTC
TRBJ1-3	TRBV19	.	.	CASNREGNTIYF	TGTGCCAGTAACAGGGAAGGAAACACCATATATTTT
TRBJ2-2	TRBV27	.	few	CASSFNRPNTGELFF	TGTGCCAGCAGTTTTAACAGACCGAACACCGGGGAGCTGTTTTTT
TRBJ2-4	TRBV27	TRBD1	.	CASSPLRQGAAKNIQYF	TGTGCCAGCAGCCCACTCCGACAGGGGGCGGCCAAAAACATTCAGTACTTC
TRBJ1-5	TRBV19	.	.	CASSSIGGGQPQHF	TGTGCCAGTAGTTCCATAGGGGGGGGGCAGCCCCAGCATTTT
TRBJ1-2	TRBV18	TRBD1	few	CASDNLQGAITF	TGTGCCAGCGATAATTTACAGGGGGCCATCACCTTC
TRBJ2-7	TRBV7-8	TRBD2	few	CASSLGTSDYEQYF	TGTGCCAGCAGCTTAGGGACTAGCGACTACGAGCAGTACTTC
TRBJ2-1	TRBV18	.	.	CASSPGAERGYNEQFF	TGTGCCAGCTCACCTGGAGCGGAAAGAGGATACAATGAGCAGTTCTTC
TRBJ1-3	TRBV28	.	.	CASSSVLLQGSGNTIYF	TGTGCCAGCAGTTCCGTCCTCTTACAGGGTTCTGGAAACACCATATATTTT
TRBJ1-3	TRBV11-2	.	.	CASSSPVRGRGNTIYF	TGTGCCAGCAGCTCCCCGGTTCGAGGGAGGGGAAACACCATATATTTT
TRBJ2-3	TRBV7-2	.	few	CASSSRTVNTQYF	TGTGCCAGCAGCTCCAGGACCGTCAACACGCAGTATTTT
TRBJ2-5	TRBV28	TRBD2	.	CASSFPSTAGEETQYF	TGTGCCAGCAGTTTCCCCTCCACAGCGGGAGAAGAGACCCAGTACTTC
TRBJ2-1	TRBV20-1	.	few	CSANLAHEQFF	TGCAGTGCTAATCTCGCCCATGAGCAGTTCTTC
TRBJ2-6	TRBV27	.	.	CASSSGGSGANVLTF	TGTGCCAGCAGTTCAGGAGGATCTGGGGCCAACGTCCTGACTTTC
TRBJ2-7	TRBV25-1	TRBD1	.	CASFGQGSYEQYF	TGTGCCAGCTTCGGACAGGGTTCCTACGAGCAGTACTTC
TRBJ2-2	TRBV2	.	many	CAGRAQNTGELFF	TGTGCCGGCCGAGCGCAGAACACCGGGGAGCTGTTTTTT
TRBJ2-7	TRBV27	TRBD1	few	CASSTPLGQGADEQYF	TGTGCCAGCAGTACCCCGCTTGGACAGGGGGCGGACGAGCAGTACTTC
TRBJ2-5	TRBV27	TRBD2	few	CASSTSWGGETQYF	TGTGCCAGCTCCACCTCCTGGGGGGGAGAGACCCAGTACTTC
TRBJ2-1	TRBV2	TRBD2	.	CASAGLDLDEQFF	TGTGCCAGCGCGGGACTAGATCTCGATGAGCAGTTCTTC
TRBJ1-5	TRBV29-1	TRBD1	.	CSVGQGNQPQHF	TGCAGCGTTGGACAGGGGAATCAGCCCCAGCATTTT
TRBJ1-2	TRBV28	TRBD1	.	CASRGDRGRGYTF	TGTGCCAGCAGGGGAGACAGGGGGCGAGGCTACACCTTC
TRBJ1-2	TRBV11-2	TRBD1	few	CASSPSRGSKGYTF	TGTGCCAGCAGCCCGTCCAGGGGGTCAAAGGGCTACACCTTC
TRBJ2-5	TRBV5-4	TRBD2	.	CASSSGTSGTGWGETQYF	TGTGCCAGCAGCTCCGGGACTAGCGGGACCGGATGGGGGGAGACCCAGTACTTC
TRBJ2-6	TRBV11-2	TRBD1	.	CASSDRVSGANVLTF	TGTGCCAGCAGCGACAGGGTCTCTGGGGCCAACGTCCTGACTTTC
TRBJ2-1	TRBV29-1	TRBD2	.	CSAGTSGKSGEQFF	TGCAGCGCCGGGACTAGCGGGAAGAGCGGTGAGCAGTTCTTC
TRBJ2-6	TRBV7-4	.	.	CASSRPGAGANVLTF	TGTGCCAGCAGCCGCCCAGGGGCTGGGGCCAACGTCCTGACTTTC
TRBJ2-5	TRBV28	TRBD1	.	CASRAGQGSQETQYF	TGTGCCAGCAGAGCGGGACAGGGATCCCAAGAGACCCAGTACTTC
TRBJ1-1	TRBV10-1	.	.	CASSENEDTEAFF	TGCGCCAGCAGTGAGAATGAGGACACTGAAGCTTTCTTT
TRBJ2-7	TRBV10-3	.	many	CAITPGLSYEQYF	TGTGCCATCACCCCGGGACTGTCCTACGAGCAGTACTTC
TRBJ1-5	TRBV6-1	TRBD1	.	CASSDGDRVEHF	TGTGCCAGCAGTGACGGCGACAGGGTCGAGCATTTT
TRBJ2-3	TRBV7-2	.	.	CASSPTLDTQYF	TGTGCCAGCAGCCCCACTTTAGATACGCAGTATTTT
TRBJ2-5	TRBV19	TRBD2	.	CASSTTSGSAETQYF	TGTGCCAGTAGTACGACTAGCGGGAGCGCGGAGACCCAGTACTTC
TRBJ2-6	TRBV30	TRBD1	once	CAWRVTGFPGANVLTF	TGTGCCTGGAGGGTGACAGGGTTCCCTGGGGCCAACGTCCTGACTTTC
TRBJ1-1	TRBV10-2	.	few	CASSDMNTEAFF	TGCGCCAGCAGTGACATGAACACTGAAGCTTTCTTT
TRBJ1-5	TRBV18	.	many	CASSGSGDQPQHF	TGTGCCAGCTCAGGATCAGGGGATCAGCCCCAGCATTTT
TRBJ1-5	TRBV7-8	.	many	CASSLYQGPSQPQHF	TGTGCCAGCAGCTTGTATCAGGGGCCAAGTCAGCCCCAGCATTTT
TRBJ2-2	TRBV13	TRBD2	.	CASSLSGSTGELFF	TGTGCCAGCAGCTTAAGCGGGAGCACCGGGGAGCTGTTTTTT
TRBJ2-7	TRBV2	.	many	CASSSTSNEQYF	TGTGCCAGCAGTTCCACCTCTAACGAGCAGTACTTC
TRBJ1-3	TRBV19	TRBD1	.	CASSTRGQGNTIYF	TGTGCCAGTAGTACCCGGGGACAGGGAAACACCATATATTTT
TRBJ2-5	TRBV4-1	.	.	CASSQTARVEETQYF	TGCGCCAGCAGCCAGACGGCCAGGGTAGAAGAGACCCAGTACTTC
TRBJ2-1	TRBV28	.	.	CASSLSAINEQFF	TGTGCCAGCAGTTTATCCGCCATTAATGAGCAGTTCTTC